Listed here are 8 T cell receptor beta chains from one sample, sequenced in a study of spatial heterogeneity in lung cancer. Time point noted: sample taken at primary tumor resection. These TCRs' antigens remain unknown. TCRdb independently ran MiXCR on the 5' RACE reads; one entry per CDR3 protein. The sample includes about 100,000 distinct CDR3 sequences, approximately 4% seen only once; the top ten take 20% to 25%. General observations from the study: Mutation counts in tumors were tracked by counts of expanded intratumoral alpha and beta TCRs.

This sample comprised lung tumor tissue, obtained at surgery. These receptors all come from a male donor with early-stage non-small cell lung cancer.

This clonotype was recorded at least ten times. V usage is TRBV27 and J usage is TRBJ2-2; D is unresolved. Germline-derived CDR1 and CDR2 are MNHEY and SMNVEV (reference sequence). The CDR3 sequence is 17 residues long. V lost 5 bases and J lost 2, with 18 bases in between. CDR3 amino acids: CASSLIPPYTNTGELFF. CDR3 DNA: TGTGCCAGCAGTCTTATTCCCCCATACACCAACACCGGGGAGCTGTTTTTT.

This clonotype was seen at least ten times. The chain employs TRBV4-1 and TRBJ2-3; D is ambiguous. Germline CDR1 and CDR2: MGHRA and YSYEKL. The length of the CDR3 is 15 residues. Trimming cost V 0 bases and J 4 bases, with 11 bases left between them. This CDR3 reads CASSQDAQLPDTQYF. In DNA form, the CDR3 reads TGCGCCAGCAGCCAAGATGCGCAGCTACCAGATACGCAGTATTTT.

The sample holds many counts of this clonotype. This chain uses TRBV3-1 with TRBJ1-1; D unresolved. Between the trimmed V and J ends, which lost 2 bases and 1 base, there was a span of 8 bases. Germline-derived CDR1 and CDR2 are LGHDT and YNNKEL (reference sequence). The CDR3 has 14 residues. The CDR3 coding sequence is TGTGCCAGCAGCCAATTGACTGAGAACACTGAAGCTTTCTTT. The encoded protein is CASSQLTENTEAFF.

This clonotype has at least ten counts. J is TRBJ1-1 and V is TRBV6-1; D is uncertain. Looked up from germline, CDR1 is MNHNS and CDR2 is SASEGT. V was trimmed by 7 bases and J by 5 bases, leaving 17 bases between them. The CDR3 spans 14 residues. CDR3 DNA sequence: TGTGCCAGCATAGACCGAGAGTATTGGACTGAAGCTTTCTTT. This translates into CASIDREYWTEAFF.

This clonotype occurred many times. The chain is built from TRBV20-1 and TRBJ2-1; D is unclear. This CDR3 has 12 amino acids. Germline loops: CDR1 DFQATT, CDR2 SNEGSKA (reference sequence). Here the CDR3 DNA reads TGCAGCTTTCAACGCTCCTACAATGAGCAGTTCTTC. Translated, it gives CSFQRSYNEQFF.

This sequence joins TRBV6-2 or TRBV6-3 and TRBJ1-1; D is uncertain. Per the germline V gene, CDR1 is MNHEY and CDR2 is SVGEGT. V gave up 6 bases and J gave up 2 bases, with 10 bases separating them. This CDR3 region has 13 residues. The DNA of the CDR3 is TGTGCCAGCAGGGGTTCAGTAAACACTGAAGCTTTCTTT. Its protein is CASRGSVNTEAFF.

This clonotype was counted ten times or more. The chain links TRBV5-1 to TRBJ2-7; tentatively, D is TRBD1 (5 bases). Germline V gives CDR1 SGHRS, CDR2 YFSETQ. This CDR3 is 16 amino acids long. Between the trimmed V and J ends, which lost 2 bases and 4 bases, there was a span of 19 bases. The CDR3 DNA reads TGCGCCAGCAGCTTAGACAGACGGGTCGACCGGTACGAGCAGTACTTC. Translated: CASSLDRRVDRYEQYF.

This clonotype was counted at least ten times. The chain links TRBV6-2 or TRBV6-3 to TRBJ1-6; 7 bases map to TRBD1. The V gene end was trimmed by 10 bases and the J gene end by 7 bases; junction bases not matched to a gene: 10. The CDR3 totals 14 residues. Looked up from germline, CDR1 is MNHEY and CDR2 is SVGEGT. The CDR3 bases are TGTGCCACCAATATCAGACAGGGAAATTCACCCCTCCACTTT. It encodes CATNIRQGNSPLHF.